Shown below are 8 T cell receptor beta chains from a single sample sequenced in a study of technical replicates of blood from several donors. The protocol was immunoSEQ multiplex PCR, while the TCRdb copy is restricted to in-frame clones and leaves out a portion. Among 78,000 or so clones listed, 75% to 95% were seen once. The sequencing input was T cells isolated from PBMCs. The receptors here all came from a human donor in good health. Some clones in this sample may be carry-over from other donors' samples.

V gene TRBV30 combines with J gene TRBJ1-3, with D maybe TRBD1 (6 bases). CDR1 GTSNPN and CDR2 SVGIG come from the germline V gene (reference sequence). The CDR3 spans 15 residues. Trimming took off 3 bases at V and 2 bases at J, with 14 bases between the two ends. The CDR3 DNA sequence: TGTGCCTGGAGGGGGAAAGGGACACCTGGAAACACCATATATTTT. Protein: CAWRGKGTPGNTIYF.

This clone is a singleton in its sample. Here the CDR3 reads CASSYLVSNYGYTF. In DNA, the CDR3 is TGTGCCAGCAGTTACTTAGTCTCTAACTATGGCTACACCTTC. The V call is TRBV6-5, the J call TRBJ1-2; D remains ambiguous. V was shortened by 1 base and J by 0 bases, with 6 bases between the two germline ends. Germline CDR1 reads MNHEY; CDR2 reads SVGAGI. The CDR3 extends over 14 amino acids.

The V gene is TRBV28, the J gene TRBJ2-2, with a weak D call TRBD2 (6 bases). Trimming cost V 3 bases and J 8 bases, with 19 bases left between them. Germline-derived CDR1 and CDR2 are MDHEN and SYDVKM. This CDR3 spans 16 amino acids. The CDR3 DNA is TGTGCCAGCAGTTTTTCCTCACTACTAGCCGTGGGGGAGCTGTTTTTT. It specifies CASSFSSLLAVGELFF.

V gene TRBV5-1 combines with J gene TRBJ2-3; D remains ambiguous. V lost 0 bases and J 2 bases, leaving 10 bases between the germline ends. CDR1 is SGHRS, CDR2 YFSETQ, per germline. This CDR3 region has 15 residues. The CDR3 DNA follows: TGCGCCAGCAGCTTGGGTCAGGCCGTCACAGATACGCAGTATTTT. Encoded protein: CASSLGQAVTDTQYF.

V usage is TRBV2 and J usage is TRBJ1-4, with D unresolved. V lost 1 base, J lost 4 bases, and 7 bases lay in between. Germline loops: CDR1 SNHLY, CDR2 FYNNEI. The CDR3 length is 14 residues. CDR3 in amino acids: CASSEDAGNEKLFF. The CDR3 DNA reads TGTGCCAGCAGTGAAGATGCGGGTAATGAAAAACTGTTTTTT.

The chain is built from TRBV10-3 and TRBJ1-5; perhaps TRBD1 as D (5 bases). Trimming removed 10 bases at V and 4 bases at J, with 11 bases between. Germline lookup yields CDR1 ENHRY and CDR2 SYGVKD. This CDR3 contains 12 residues. CDR3 region: CATATANQPQHF. CDR3 sequence (DNA): TGTGCCACCGCGACAGCTAATCAGCCCCAGCATTTT.

The rearrangement uses TRBV30 and TRBJ2-7; the match to TRBD2 covers 14 bases. The CDR3 is 15 residues long. Germline V gives CDR1 GTSNPN, CDR2 SVGIG (reference sequence). V lost 3 bases to trimming and J lost 3 bases; unmatched junction nucleotides: 4. Here the CDR3 reads CAWSAGLAGGYEQYF. The CDR3 DNA follows: TGTGCCTGGAGCGCCGGACTAGCGGGGGGCTACGAGCAGTACTTC. Drawing the rest from reference TRBV30 and TRBJ2-7, the complete variable domain is SQTIHQWPATLVQPVGSPLSLECTVEGTSNPNLYWYRQAAGRGLQLLFYSVGIGQISSEVPQNLSASRPQDRQFILSSKKLLLSDSGFYLCAWSAGLAGGYEQYFGPGTRLTVT.

This chain uses TRBV10-3 with TRBJ2-7; D is perhaps TRBD2 (7 bases). The germline V gene encodes CDR1 ENHRY and CDR2 SYGVKD. Between the trimmed V and J ends, which lost 6 bases and 1 base, there was a span of 16 bases. This CDR3 is 15 amino acids long. Here the CDR3 DNA reads TGTGCCATCAGGGGAATGGCGGGGGCTTCCTACGAGCAGTACTTC. It yields the protein CAIRGMAGASYEQYF.